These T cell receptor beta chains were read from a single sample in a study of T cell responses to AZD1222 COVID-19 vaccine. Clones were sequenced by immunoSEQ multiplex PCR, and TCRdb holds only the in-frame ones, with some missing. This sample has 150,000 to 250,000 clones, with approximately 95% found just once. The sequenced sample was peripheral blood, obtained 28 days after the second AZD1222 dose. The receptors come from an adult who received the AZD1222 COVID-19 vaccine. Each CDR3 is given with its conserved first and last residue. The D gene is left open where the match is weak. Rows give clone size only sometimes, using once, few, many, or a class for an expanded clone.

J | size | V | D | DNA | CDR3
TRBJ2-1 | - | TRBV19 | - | TGTGCCAGTAGTATGGGACCCAATGAGCAGTTCTTC | CASSMGPNEQFF
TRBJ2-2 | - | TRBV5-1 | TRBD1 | TGCGCCAGCAGCTTGGCGGGGGACAGGGGGCTACTCACCGGGGAGCTGTTTTTT | CASSLAGDRGLLTGELFF
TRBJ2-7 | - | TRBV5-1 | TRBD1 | TGCGCCAGCTCTTCTCAGGGGGTAGAGGGCGAGCAGTACTTC | CASSSQGVEGEQYF
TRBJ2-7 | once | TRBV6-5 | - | TGTGCCAGCAGTTTTACACCGGCCAGCGAGCAGTACTTC | CASSFTPASEQYF
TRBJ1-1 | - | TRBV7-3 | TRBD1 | TGTGCCAGCAGTCCCAACAGGGGGCAGGGTGAGGCTTTCTTT | CASSPNRGQGEAFF
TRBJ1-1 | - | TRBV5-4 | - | TGTGCCAGCAGCACTCGGCTGGGGGGCGAGAACACTGAAGCTTTCTTT | CASSTRLGGENTEAFF
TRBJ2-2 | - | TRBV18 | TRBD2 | TGTGCCAGCTCACCCTTCGGGGGGGCGAACACCGGGGAGCTGTTTTTT | CASSPFGGANTGELFF
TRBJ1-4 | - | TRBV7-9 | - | TGTGCCAGCAGCTTATGGACGGGGACTAATGAAAAACTGTTTTTT | CASSLWTGTNEKLFF
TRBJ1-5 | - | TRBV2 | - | TGTGCCAGCAGTGAAGGTGGGAAACAGCCCCAGCATTTT | CASSEGGKQPQHF
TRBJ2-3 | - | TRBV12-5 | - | TGTGCTAGTGGTTTGGAGGGTAAAGGCAGCTTCACAGATACGCAGTATTTT | CASGLEGKGSFTDTQYF
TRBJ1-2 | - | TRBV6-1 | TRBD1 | TGTGCCAGCAGCCTCGGGACAGGGCAAGGCTACACCTTC | CASSLGTGQGYTF
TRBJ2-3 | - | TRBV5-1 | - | TGCGCCAGCAGCCTTGCATCGCGGGCCACCCCGTACACAGATACGCAGTATTTT | CASSLASRATPYTDTQYF
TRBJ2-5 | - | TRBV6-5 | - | TGTGCCAGCAGTTACTCAGGGGGTGAGGAGACCCAGTACTTC | CASSYSGGEETQYF
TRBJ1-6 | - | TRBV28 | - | TGTGCCAGCACTTCGAACCCCGGGGCAGCCCGATCTCCCCTCCACTTT | CASTSNPGAARSPLHF
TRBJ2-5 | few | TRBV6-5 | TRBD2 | TGTGCCAGCGACAGCGGGGGGACGGAGGAGACCCAGTACTTC | CASDSGGTEETQYF
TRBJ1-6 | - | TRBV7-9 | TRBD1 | TGTGCCAGCAGCTTAAAGGGGTACGGGACAGCAAATAATTCACCCCTCCACTTT | CASSLKGYGTANNSPLHF
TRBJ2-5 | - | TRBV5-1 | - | TGCGCCAGCAGTCGCCTACCGGGATCAGGGGCCGAGACCCAGTACTTC | CASSRLPGSGAETQYF
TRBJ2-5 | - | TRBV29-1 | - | TGCAGCGTTGAACAGGTGGGCGAGACCCAGTACTTC | CSVEQVGETQYF
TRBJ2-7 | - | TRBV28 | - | TGTGCCAGCAGTTTGTTTAGTCCGCCTCTCGAGCAGTACTTC | CASSLFSPPLEQYF
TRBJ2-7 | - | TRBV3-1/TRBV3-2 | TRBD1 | TGTGCCAGCAGCCGCGAAGACAGGGGCCCTTCCGAGCAGTACTTC | CASSREDRGPSEQYF
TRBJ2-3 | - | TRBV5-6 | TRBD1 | TGTGCCAGCAGCCTGGGACAGGGGCCGGATACGCAGTATTTT | CASSLGQGPDTQYF
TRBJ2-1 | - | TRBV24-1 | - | TGTGCCACCGCCGTGGCGAATGAGCAGTTCTTC | CATAVANEQFF
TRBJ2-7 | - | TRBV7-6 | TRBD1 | TGTGCCAGCAGCCCCAGGACAGGGGGCTACGAGCAGTACTTC | CASSPRTGGYEQYF
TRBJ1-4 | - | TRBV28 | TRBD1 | TGTGCCAGCAAGAGGGACAGGCAGATTGAAAAACTGTTTTTT | CASKRDRQIEKLFF
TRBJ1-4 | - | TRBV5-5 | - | TGTGCCAGCAGTTCGACCGGGACCATGGGTGAAAAACTGTTTTTT | CASSSTGTMGEKLFF
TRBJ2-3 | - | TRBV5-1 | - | TGCGCCAGCAGCTCCCACCTAATGGATACGCAGTATTTT | CASSSHLMDTQYF
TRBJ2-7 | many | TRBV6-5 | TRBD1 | TGTGCCAGCAGTCTTCAGGGGGCGCGGGAGCAGTACTTC | CASSLQGAREQYF
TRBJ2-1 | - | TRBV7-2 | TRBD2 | TGTGCCAGCAGCCCTGGGACTAGCGGGGGGCCTCGGCGGAATGAGCAGTTCTTC | CASSPGTSGGPRRNEQFF
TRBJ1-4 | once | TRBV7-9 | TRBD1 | TGTGCCAGCAGCTCATTCGACAGGGGGAATGAAAAACTGTTTTTT | CASSSFDRGNEKLFF
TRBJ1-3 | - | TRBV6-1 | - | TGTGCCAGCAGTGAAGCAAGTGGGACCCTAAGAAACACCATATATTTT | CASSEASGTLRNTIYF
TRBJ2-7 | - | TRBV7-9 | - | TGTGCCAGCAGCTCGAGTGGGACGGCCTACGAGCAGTACTTC | CASSSSGTAYEQYF
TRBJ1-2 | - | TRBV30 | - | TGTGCCAGGGGCCGGGGGGCTAACTATGGCTACACCTTC | CARGRGANYGYTF
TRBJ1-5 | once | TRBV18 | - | TGTGCCAGCTCACCGAACAGTCGAGGTAGCAATCAGCCCCAGCATTTT | CASSPNSRGSNQPQHF
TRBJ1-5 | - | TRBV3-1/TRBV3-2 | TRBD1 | TGTGCCAGCAGCCCAGGGGGGACGAGGTCGCAGCCCCAGCATTTT | CASSPGGTRSQPQHF
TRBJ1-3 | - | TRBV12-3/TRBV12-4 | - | TGTGCCACTCACTTCTCTGGAAACACCATATATTTT | CATHFSGNTIYF
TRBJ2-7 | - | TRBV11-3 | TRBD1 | TGTGCCAGCAGCCCAAGTCAGACAGGGGTTGGCGAGCAGTACTTC | CASSPSQTGVGEQYF
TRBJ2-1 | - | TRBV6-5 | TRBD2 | TGTGCCAGCAGTCTGGGGACTAGCGGTTACAATGAGCAGTTCTTC | CASSLGTSGYNEQFF
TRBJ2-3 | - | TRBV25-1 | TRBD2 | TGTGCCAGCAGTAGGGCTAGCGGGGGCTCAGATACGCAGTATTTT | CASSRASGGSDTQYF
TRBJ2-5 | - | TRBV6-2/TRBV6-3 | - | TGTGCCAGCAGCAGTCTTTCTCAAGAGACCCAGTACTTC | CASSSLSQETQYF
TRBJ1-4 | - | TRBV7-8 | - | TGTGCCAGCAGCCCGGGGACACAGGCGAGGGAAAAACTGTTTTTT | CASSPGTQAREKLFF
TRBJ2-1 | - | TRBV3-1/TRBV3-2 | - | TGTGCCAGCAGCCAAGGGGCCGGGGGATCCTACAATGAGCAGTTCTTC | CASSQGAGGSYNEQFF
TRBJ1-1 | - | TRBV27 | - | TGTGCCAGCAGCCAAGGTGGGGGCGCGGTTGGTACTGAAGCTTTCTTT | CASSQGGGAVGTEAFF
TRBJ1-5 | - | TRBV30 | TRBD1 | TGTGCCTGGAGTCCGGACAGGGGGCTTGGGCAGCCCCAGCATTTT | CAWSPDRGLGQPQHF
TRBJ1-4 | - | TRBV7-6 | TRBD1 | TGTGCCAGCAGCCAAGGGACAGGGGGCGCGGGCAATGAAAAACTGTTTTTT | CASSQGTGGAGNEKLFF
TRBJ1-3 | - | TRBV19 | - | TGTGCCAGTAGGGCGGCAATCTCTGGAAACACCATATATTTT | CASRAAISGNTIYF
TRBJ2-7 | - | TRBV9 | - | TGTGCCAGCAGCGTAGGGGACCGTTCCTACGAGCAGTACTTC | CASSVGDRSYEQYF
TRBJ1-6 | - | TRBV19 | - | TGTGCCAGTAGTATCGTCGGGAGAAATTCACCCCTCCACTTT | CASSIVGRNSPLHF
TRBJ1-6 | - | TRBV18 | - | TGTGCCAGCTCACCACCGTTTGATTCACCCCTCCACTTT | CASSPPFDSPLHF
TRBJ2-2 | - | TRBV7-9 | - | TGTGCCAGCAACCTAGGGGGGACCGGGGAGCTGTTTTTT | CASNLGGTGELFF
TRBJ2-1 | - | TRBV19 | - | TGTGCCAGTAGTATAAATTCGGGGCATGAGCAGTTCTTC | CASSINSGHEQFF
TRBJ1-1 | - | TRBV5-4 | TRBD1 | TGTGCCAGCAGCTCTGGGACAGGGGGATTGGCTGAAGCTTTCTTT | CASSSGTGGLAEAFF
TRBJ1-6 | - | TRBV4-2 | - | TGTGCCAGCAGCCAAGTGCCGGGGCCGTCCGTCTCCTATAATTCACCCCTCCACTTT | CASSQVPGPSVSYNSPLHF
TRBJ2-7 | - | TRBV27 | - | TGTGCCAGCAGAGGCGGCGGGACGGGGATGAGAGAGCAGTACTTC | CASRGGGTGMREQYF
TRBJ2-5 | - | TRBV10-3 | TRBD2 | TGTGCCATCAGTGAGTCGACGGGTGGACTAGCGGAAGAGACCCAGTACTTC | CAISESTGGLAEETQYF
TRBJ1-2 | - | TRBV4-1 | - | TGCGCCAGCAGCCCCGGGGGGGGGAGAGGTATTTACGGCTACACCTTC | CASSPGGGRGIYGYTF
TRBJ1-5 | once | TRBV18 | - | TGTGCCAGCTCACCGAGAGGCGGAGACAATCAGCCCCAGCATTTT | CASSPRGGDNQPQHF
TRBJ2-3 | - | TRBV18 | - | TGTGCAGCCGGAGGGGGATTGAGCACAGATACGCAGTATTTT | CAAGGGLSTDTQYF
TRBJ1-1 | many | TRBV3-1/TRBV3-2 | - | TGTGCCAGCAGCCTCTTTACAGGGCGACTGAACACTGAAGCTTTCTTT | CASSLFTGRLNTEAFF
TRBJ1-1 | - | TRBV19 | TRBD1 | TGTGCCAGTAGTGGCCCCCGGGACAGGGTCACTGAAGCTTTCTTT | CASSGPRDRVTEAFF
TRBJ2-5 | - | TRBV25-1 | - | TGTGCCAGCAGTGAATGGGGTGCGGGGATGGAGACCCAGTACTTC | CASSEWGAGMETQYF